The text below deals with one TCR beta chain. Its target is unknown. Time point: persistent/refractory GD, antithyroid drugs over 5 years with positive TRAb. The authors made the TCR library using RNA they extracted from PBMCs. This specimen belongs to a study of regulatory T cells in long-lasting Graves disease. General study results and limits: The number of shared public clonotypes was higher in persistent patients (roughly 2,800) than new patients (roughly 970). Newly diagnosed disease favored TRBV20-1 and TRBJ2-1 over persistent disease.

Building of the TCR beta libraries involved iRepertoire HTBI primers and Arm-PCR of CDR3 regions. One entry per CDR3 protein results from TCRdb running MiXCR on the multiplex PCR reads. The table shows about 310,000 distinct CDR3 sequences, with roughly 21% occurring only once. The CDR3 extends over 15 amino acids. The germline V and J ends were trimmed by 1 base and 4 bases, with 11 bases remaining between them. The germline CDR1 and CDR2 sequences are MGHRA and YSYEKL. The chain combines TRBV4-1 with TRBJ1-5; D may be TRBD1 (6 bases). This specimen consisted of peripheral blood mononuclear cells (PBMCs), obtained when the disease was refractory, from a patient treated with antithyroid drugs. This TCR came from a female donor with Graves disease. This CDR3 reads CASSQVWDTNQPQHF. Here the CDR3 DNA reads TGCGCCAGCAGCCAAGTTTGGGACACAAATCAGCCCCAGCATTTT.